These T cell receptor beta chains were read from a single sample in a study of blood T cell repertoires in COVID-19. Profiling relied on immunoSEQ multiplex PCR, and the TCRdb table lists in-frame clones only, not all of them. The data contain about 190,000 clones, 70% to 90% of them seen just once; the ten biggest clones take up about 1.1%. Sequenced sample: peripheral blood. These receptor sequences come from a man under 40 with acute or convalescent COVID-19. CDR3s include the opening cysteine and the closing phenylalanine or tryptophan. Fields, in order: D gene, V gene, J gene, clone size, CDR3 protein, CDR3 DNA. A D gene is named only where the DNA matches it firmly. Not all rows give a size; the values are once, few, many and, for expanded clones, a class.

>-|TRBV6-5|TRBJ2-1|-
CASSPTYNEQFF
TGTGCCAGCAGTCCCACCTACAATGAGCAGTTCTTC
>-|TRBV7-8|TRBJ2-2|-
CASSPRSGLNTGELFF
TGTGCCAGCAGCCCGCGGAGCGGGCTTAACACCGGGGAGCTGTTTTTT
>TRBD1|TRBV11-2|TRBJ2-1|-
CASSPGQGSYNEQFF
TGTGCCAGCAGCCCGGGACAGGGATCCTACAATGAGCAGTTCTTC
>TRBD2|TRBV25-1|TRBJ2-1|-
CASRPPSGRNRFYNEQFF
TGTGCCAGCAGACCCCCCAGCGGGAGGAATAGGTTCTACAATGAGCAGTTCTTC
>-|TRBV6-5|TRBJ2-7|few
CASSYAKGRMYEQYF
TGTGCCAGCAGTTACGCCAAGGGGAGGATGTACGAGCAGTACTTC
>TRBD1|TRBV14|TRBJ2-1|-
CASSQRQGVYNEQFF
TGTGCCAGCAGCCAGCGACAGGGGGTATACAATGAGCAGTTCTTC
>TRBD1|TRBV12-3/TRBV12-4|TRBJ2-7|-
CASSWDRGEQYF
TGTGCCAGCAGTTGGGACAGGGGCGAGCAGTACTTC
>TRBD1|TRBV11-2|TRBJ2-3|-
CASRPTPGTDGKGQYF
TGTGCCAGCAGACCAACCCCCGGGACAGATGGAAAGGGGCAGTATTTT
>TRBD1|TRBV5-1|TRBJ2-7|-
CASSLAGTGYEQYF
TGCGCCAGCAGCTTGGCCGGGACAGGCTACGAGCAGTACTTC
>-|TRBV28|TRBJ1-5|-
CASRSRGGSNQPQHF
TGTGCCAGCAGGTCGAGGGGGGGGAGCAATCAGCCCCAGCATTTT
>TRBD2|TRBV7-7|TRBJ2-2|few
CASSPWTSGTGELFF
TGTGCTAGCAGCCCCTGGACTAGCGGGACCGGGGAGCTGTTTTTT
>TRBD1|TRBV19|TRBJ1-3|-
CASQSGQGLLSSGNTIYF
TGTGCCAGCCAGTCGGGACAGGGGCTTTTGAGCTCTGGAAACACCATATATTTT
>TRBD2|TRBV3-1/TRBV3-2|TRBJ2-1|-
CASSQLAGLNYNEQFF
TGTGCCAGCAGCCAACTAGCGGGCCTCAACTACAATGAGCAGTTCTTC
>-|TRBV25-1|TRBJ2-7|-
CASSSQGGVEQYF
TGTGCCAGCAGTTCACAGGGCGGCGTGGAGCAGTACTTC
>TRBD2|TRBV4-1|TRBJ2-5|-
CASSQWSREGRETQYF
TGCGCCAGCAGCCAATGGTCGCGGGAGGGCCGGGAGACCCAGTACTTC
>TRBD2|TRBV4-1|TRBJ2-3|-
CASSHQRGGTDTQYF
TGCGCCAGCAGCCATCAGCGGGGGGGCACAGATACGCAGTATTTT
>TRBD1|TRBV6-5|TRBJ1-3|-
CASSQGAYSGNTIYF
TGTGCCAGCAGCCAGGGGGCTTACTCTGGAAACACCATATATTTT
>-|TRBV11-2|TRBJ2-1|once
CASYSREDSRYNEQFF
TGTGCCAGCTACTCTAGGGAGGATAGCAGGTACAATGAGCAGTTCTTC
>-|TRBV2|TRBJ1-4|-
CASRVDRGTNEKLFF
TGTGCCAGCAGGGTAGACCGGGGGACTAATGAAAAACTGTTTTTT
>-|TRBV7-3|TRBJ2-6|-
CASSLAGSSGANVLTF
TGTGCCAGCAGCTTGGCGGGAAGCTCTGGGGCCAACGTCCTGACTTTC
>TRBD1|TRBV2|TRBJ1-5|-
CASRGTGYSNQPQHF
TGTGCCAGCAGGGGGACAGGGTACAGCAATCAGCCCCAGCATTTT
>-|TRBV5-1|TRBJ2-7|-
CASSLTPLDRTYEQYF
TGCGCCAGCAGCTTGACCCCGCTCGACAGAACCTACGAGCAGTACTTC
>TRBD1|TRBV28|TRBJ1-6|-
CASISQGQDSPLHF
TGTGCCAGCATATCACAGGGGCAAGATTCACCCCTCCACTTT
>TRBD1|TRBV7-9|TRBJ1-2|few
CASSHTWDSDYGYTF
TGTGCCAGCAGCCACACCTGGGACAGTGACTATGGCTACACCTTC
>TRBD1|TRBV5-5|TRBJ1-5|-
CASSLRQGNSNQPQHF
TGTGCCAGCAGCTTAAGACAGGGAAATAGCAATCAGCCCCAGCATTTT
>TRBD1|TRBV5-4|TRBJ2-7|-
CASSFGAGTGDEQYF
TGTGCCAGCAGCTTTGGGGCCGGGACAGGGGACGAGCAGTACTTC
>TRBD2|TRBV3-1/TRBV3-2|TRBJ2-1|-
CASSPVLAGGPTYNEQFF
TGTGCCAGCAGCCCTGTACTAGCGGGAGGGCCGACCTACAATGAGCAGTTCTTC
>-|TRBV6-5|TRBJ1-1|-
CASSLDRRNTEAFF
TGTGCCAGCAGTTTAGACAGAAGGAACACTGAAGCTTTCTTT
>-|TRBV6-5|TRBJ2-7|-
CASRSGFYEQYF
TGTGCCAGCAGGTCGGGGTTCTACGAGCAGTACTTC
>TRBD1|TRBV7-9|TRBJ1-6|-
CASSLSSGGATYNSPLHF
TGTGCCAGCAGCTTAAGTTCAGGGGGCGCAACCTATAATTCACCCCTCCACTTT
>-|TRBV27|TRBJ1-5|-
CASSSDTSKPQHF
TGTGCCAGCAGTTCCGACACCTCCAAGCCCCAGCATTTT
>TRBD1|TRBV28|TRBJ1-2|-
CASSPPAHRGRYGYTF
TGTGCCAGCAGTCCGCCCGCTCACAGGGGGCGGTATGGCTACACCTTC
>-|TRBV2|TRBJ2-7|once
CANRAGVSSYEQYF
TGTGCCAACCGAGCCGGGGTATCCTCCTACGAGCAGTACTTC
>TRBD1|TRBV11-1|TRBJ1-4|-
CASSLQGTNEKLFF
TGTGCCAGCAGTCTACAGGGGACTAATGAAAAACTGTTTTTT
>TRBD1|TRBV5-1|TRBJ2-6|-
CASSRQGGFSGANVLTF
TGCGCCAGCAGCCGACAGGGGGGCTTCTCTGGGGCCAACGTCCTGACTTTC
>-|TRBV12-5|TRBJ1-4|-
CASGADGLKLFF
TGTGCTAGTGGAGCGGACGGTCTAAAACTGTTTTTT
>-|TRBV4-1|TRBJ2-7|-
CASSPDFSRSSGVRAYEQYF
TGCGCCAGCAGCCCCGATTTCTCGAGAAGCTCCGGGGTTCGAGCCTACGAGCAGTACTTC
>TRBD1|TRBV7-9|TRBJ1-1|-
CASSQRTGANTEAFF
TGTGCCAGCAGCCAAAGGACAGGGGCGAACACTGAAGCTTTCTTT
>TRBD2|TRBV28|TRBJ2-7|-
CASSFSLRLAGGAYEQYF
TGTGCCAGCAGTTTTTCCTTGCGTCTAGCGGGAGGCGCATACGAGCAGTACTTC
>TRBD2|TRBV7-2|TRBJ2-2|-
CASSLWGLAGGIDPGELFF
TGTGCCAGCAGCTTATGGGGACTAGCGGGAGGAATAGATCCCGGGGAGCTGTTTTTT
>-|TRBV7-8|TRBJ2-1|once
CASSMGVYNEQFF
TGTGCCAGCAGCATGGGAGTCTACAATGAGCAGTTCTTC
>TRBD1|TRBV27|TRBJ1-6|-
CASRGTAISSYNSPLHF
TGTGCCAGCAGGGGGACAGCCATAAGCTCCTATAATTCACCCCTCCACTTT
>TRBD1|TRBV4-1|TRBJ1-1|-
CASSQSRDRVNTEAFF
TGCGCCAGCAGCCAATCCCGGGACAGGGTCAACACTGAAGCTTTCTTT
>TRBD1|TRBV5-1|TRBJ1-2|-
CASRLGRGLYGYTF
TGCGCCAGCCGTTTAGGCAGGGGGCTCTATGGCTACACCTTC
>-|TRBV15|TRBJ1-5|-
CATSRSGNQDQPQHF
TGTGCCACCAGCAGATCGGGGAATCAGGATCAGCCCCAGCATTTT
>TRBD1|TRBV27|TRBJ2-5|-
CASRPRDRANQETQYF
TGTGCCAGCAGACCCCGGGACAGGGCTAACCAAGAGACCCAGTACTTC
>-|TRBV6-6|TRBJ1-5|-
CASSPRGQPQHF
TGTGCCAGCAGTCCTAGGGGTCAGCCCCAGCATTTT
>-|TRBV11-3|TRBJ2-2|-
CASSSSLSLQGTGELFF
TGTGCCAGCAGCTCTTCCCTGTCCCTACAGGGTACCGGGGAGCTGTTTTTT
>TRBD1|TRBV27|TRBJ2-7|-
CASSLYRGPYEQYF
TGTGCCAGCAGTTTATACAGGGGACCCTACGAGCAGTACTTC
>-|TRBV5-1|TRBJ2-3|-
CASSPRADYTDTQYF
TGCGCCAGCAGCCCCAGGGCGGATTACACAGATACGCAGTATTTT
>-|TRBV5-6|TRBJ1-2|-
CASSLGARGFSYGYTF
TGTGCCAGCAGCTTGGGGGCCAGGGGTTTTAGCTATGGCTACACCTTC
>-|TRBV5-5|TRBJ1-2|-
CASSRRPDSSNYGYTF
TGTGCCAGCAGCCGGCGGCCGGACAGCTCTAACTATGGCTACACCTTC
>TRBD1|TRBV28|TRBJ1-2|-
CASSRDREPYGYTF
TGTGCCAGCAGTCGGGACAGGGAGCCCTATGGCTACACCTTC
>TRBD1|TRBV11-2|TRBJ1-6|-
CASDRTGLSPLHF
TGTGCCAGCGATCGGACAGGTCTCTCACCCCTCCACTTT
>TRBD2|TRBV18|TRBJ2-2|-
CASSPRRGETGELFF
TGTGCCAGCTCACCAAGGCGGGGGGAAACCGGGGAGCTGTTTTTT
>TRBD2|TRBV15|TRBJ2-1|-
CATSRGGAGGLNEQFF
TGTGCCACCAGCAGAGGAGGCGCGGGAGGGTTGAATGAGCAGTTCTTC
>-|TRBV10-3|TRBJ1-2|-
CAISEAGTHGYTF
TGTGCCATCAGTGAAGCAGGGACACATGGCTACACCTTC